This is a list of T cell receptor beta chains from one sample in a study of blood T cells in healthy people across ages. TCRdb used MiXCR to reprocess the 5' RACE reads, holding one entry per CDR3 protein. The sample records roughly 1,100,000 distinct CDR3 sequences, around 27% being singletons. These data are also associated with another study on T cells of mothers and their children.

The sequencing sample was made of blood. The origin of the receptors is a girl aged 2 to 10 in good health. Each CDR3 is given with its conserved first and last residue. Each record gives: clone size, J gene, V gene, D gene, CDR3 DNA, CDR3 protein. The D gene is left open where the match is weak. Size is omitted from some rows. Given values are once, few, many or a class for expanded clones.

>few|TRBJ2-1|TRBV24-1|TRBD1
TGTGCCACCAGTGACCCCGGAACAGGGGAGTCCTACAATGAGCAGTTCTTC
CATSDPGTGESYNEQFF
>-|TRBJ1-4|TRBV7-2|-
TGTGCCAGCAGCTTAGAAGCCGGCGGGCCAGGTGAAAAACTGTTTTTT
CASSLEAGGPGEKLFF
>few|TRBJ2-6|TRBV12-3/TRBV12-4|TRBD2
TGTGCCAGCACCCTAGGGGGACTAGCTGGGGCCAACGTCCTGACTTTC
CASTLGGLAGANVLTF
>-|TRBJ2-7|TRBV6-7|-
TGTGCCAGCAGTTCACACCCGGGGGCAAACGTCTACGAGCAGTACTTC
CASSSHPGANVYEQYF
>few|TRBJ2-3|TRBV27|TRBD2
TGTGCCAGCAGTTTTCTTCTGTCTAGCGGTATTAGCACAGATACGCAGTATTTT
CASSFLLSSGISTDTQYF
>few|TRBJ2-7|TRBV28|-
TGTGCCAGCAGTGTAGACTTTCGGGAGCAGTACTTC
CASSVDFREQYF
>-|TRBJ2-2|TRBV5-1|TRBD1
TGCGCCAGCAGCTCCTTCCCGACAGGGGGTGTAGAGACCGGGGAGCTGTTTTTT
CASSSFPTGGVETGELFF
>-|TRBJ2-3|TRBV2|TRBD1
TGTGCCAGCAGTGCCGGGACAGGGGAAGGAGATACGCAGTATTTT
CASSAGTGEGDTQYF
>few|TRBJ1-5|TRBV29-1|-
TGCAGCGTTCGGGAGGGAGGGCAGCCCCAGCATTTT
CSVREGGQPQHF
>once|TRBJ2-4|TRBV27|-
TGTGCCAGCAGTTTATCCGTCCCCGGGCTAGCCAAAAACATTCAGTACTTC
CASSLSVPGLAKNIQYF
>-|TRBJ2-2|TRBV7-9|-
TGTGCCAGCAGCTTAGGTGGCAGTTTCAGCACCGGGGAGCTGTTTTTT
CASSLGGSFSTGELFF
>many|TRBJ2-5|TRBV2|TRBD1
TGTGCCAGCAGTAAGGGACAGGCGATACTCCAAGAGACCCAGTACTTC
CASSKGQAILQETQYF
>-|TRBJ2-7|TRBV2|-
TGTGCCAGCAGTGAAATTTTTAGCGGAAGCTCCTACGAGCAGTACTTC
CASSEIFSGSSYEQYF
>-|TRBJ1-2|TRBV29-1|TRBD1
TGCAGCGCCCGAATCCTTGGACAGGAATTATATGGCTACACCTTC
CSARILGQELYGYTF
>-|TRBJ2-7|TRBV7-9|-
TGTGCCAGCAGCCCCCGGACGGTGGATTACGACGAGCAGTACTTC
CASSPRTVDYDEQYF
>-|TRBJ2-1|TRBV20-1|-
TGCAGTGCTAGAGATCTCGGTTGGGGCGGGGTCTACAATGAGCAGTTCTTC
CSARDLGWGGVYNEQFF
>-|TRBJ1-4|TRBV12-3/TRBV12-4|-
TGTGCCAGCAAACCATGGGGGGCTGCGGAAAAACTGTTTTTT
CASKPWGAAEKLFF
>few|TRBJ1-4|TRBV14|-
TGTGCCAGCAGCCAATTTATGAGGGTAAATGAAAAACTGTTTTTT
CASSQFMRVNEKLFF
>few|TRBJ2-7|TRBV2|-
TGTGCCAGCAGACATCGCTCCGGGACCACCACCTACGAGCAGTACTTC
CASRHRSGTTTYEQYF
>-|TRBJ2-3|TRBV7-2|TRBD2
TGTGCCAGCAGCCTAAATAGCGGGGGCGGTGGAGATACGCAGTATTTT
CASSLNSGGGGDTQYF
>-|TRBJ1-3|TRBV4-3|-
TGCGCCAGCAGCCATCGTCCGATAATTAACTCTGGAAACACCATATATTTT
CASSHRPIINSGNTIYF
>-|TRBJ2-1|TRBV19|-
TGTGCCAGTACCCTCCGGGGCCACAATGAGCAGTTCTTC
CASTLRGHNEQFF
>many|TRBJ1-2|TRBV28|TRBD1
TGTGCCAGCAGATCAGGGGGCTATGGCTACACCTTC
CASRSGGYGYTF
>-|TRBJ2-7|TRBV4-3|TRBD1
TGCGCCAGCAGCCAAGGAACGGGACAGACCTACGAGCAGTACTTC
CASSQGTGQTYEQYF
>-|TRBJ2-1|TRBV9|-
TGTGCCAGCAGCGTAGAGGGGGACAATGAGCAGTTCTTC
CASSVEGDNEQFF
>-|TRBJ1-2|TRBV9|-
TGTGCCAGCAGCCCACCGAACCGGGACCCCTATGGCTACACCTTC
CASSPPNRDPYGYTF
>few|TRBJ1-4|TRBV16|-
TGTGCCAGCAGCCAAGATGGACAGATCCTTAATGAAAAACTGTTTTTT
CASSQDGQILNEKLFF
>-|TRBJ2-2|TRBV12-3/TRBV12-4|-
TGTGCCTCGCGGGGGCGGGAACTTAGCACGAACACCGGGGAGCTGTTTTTT
CASRGRELSTNTGELFF
>-|TRBJ2-1|TRBV7-8|-
TGTGCCAGCAGCTTAGTTTGGTCGGACAATGAGCAGTTCTTC
CASSLVWSDNEQFF
>-|TRBJ1-3|TRBV27|-
TGTGCCAGCAGTCCCCGAAGTTTATACTCTGGAAACACCATATATTTT
CASSPRSLYSGNTIYF
>few|TRBJ2-7|TRBV12-3/TRBV12-4|-
TGTGCCAGCAGCACTGACCCGGGACCCGAATACTTC
CASSTDPGPEYF
>-|TRBJ1-1|TRBV7-2|TRBD1
TGTGCCAGCAGCTCAGAGCCCCAGGACAGGGTAGCTTTCTTT
CASSSEPQDRVAFF
>few|TRBJ2-6|TRBV7-3|-
TGTGCCAGCAGCTTATGGGGGAACTCTGGGGCCAACGTCCTGACTTTC
CASSLWGNSGANVLTF
>-|TRBJ2-3|TRBV7-2|-
TGTGCCAGCAGTTACCCTGGGGGGGGCGACTTAGATACGCAGTATTTT
CASSYPGGGDLDTQYF
>few|TRBJ2-7|TRBV27|TRBD1
TGTGCCAGCAGCAAGAGGGACAGCTACTACGAGCAGTACTTC
CASSKRDSYYEQYF
>-|TRBJ2-5|TRBV29-1|-
TGCAGCGTCCCCCCGGGAGTTGATGGGACCCAGTACTTC
CSVPPGVDGTQYF
>few|TRBJ1-1|TRBV10-3|-
TGTGCCATCGCCCCCTGGGGGACAAGAGACCAGAACACTGAAGCTTTCTTT
CAIAPWGTRDQNTEAFF
>few|TRBJ2-2|TRBV29-1|-
TGCAGCGTTGTCCGACTTTACACCGGGGAGCTGTTTTTT
CSVVRLYTGELFF
>few|TRBJ1-2|TRBV28|-
TGTGCCAGCAGTTTCATCCCCGCCAGGGACGAAGATGGCTACACCTTC
CASSFIPARDEDGYTF
>-|TRBJ1-1|TRBV29-1|-
TGCAGCGTCAAGGGGGAGACTGAAGCTTTCTTT
CSVKGETEAFF
>-|TRBJ2-7|TRBV16|-
TGTGCCAGCAGCCAATCAAGGCAGGGGAGCTCCTACGAGCAGTACTTC
CASSQSRQGSSYEQYF
>many|TRBJ2-2|TRBV20-1|TRBD2
TGCAGTGCTAGAGATCTTGTGGCTAGCGGGGACACCGGGGAGCTGTTTTTT
CSARDLVASGDTGELFF